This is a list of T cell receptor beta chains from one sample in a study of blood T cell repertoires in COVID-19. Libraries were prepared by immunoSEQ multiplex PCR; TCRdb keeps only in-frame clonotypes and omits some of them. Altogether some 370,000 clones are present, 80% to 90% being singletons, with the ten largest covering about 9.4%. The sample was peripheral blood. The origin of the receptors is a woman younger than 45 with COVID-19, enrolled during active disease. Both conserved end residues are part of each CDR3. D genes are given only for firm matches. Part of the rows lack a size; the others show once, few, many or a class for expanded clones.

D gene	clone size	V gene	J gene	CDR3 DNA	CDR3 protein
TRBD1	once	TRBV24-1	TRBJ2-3	TGTGCCACCTCGACAGGGAGCACAGATACGCAGTATTTT	CATSTGSTDTQYF
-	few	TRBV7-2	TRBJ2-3	TGTGCCAGCAGCGTCGACTTGAGCACAGATACGCAGTATTTT	CASSVDLSTDTQYF
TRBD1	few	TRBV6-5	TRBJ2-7	TGTGCCAGCAGTCGACAGGGGGACTACGAGCAGTACTTC	CASSRQGDYEQYF
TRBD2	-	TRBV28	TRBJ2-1	TGTGCCAGCAGTTTCTGGAAGCGGGGAGGCTCCTACAATGAGCAGTTCTTC	CASSFWKRGGSYNEQFF
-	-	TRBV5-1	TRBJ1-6	TGCGCCAGCAGCACTAGCTCCTATAATTCACCCCTCCACTTT	CASSTSSYNSPLHF
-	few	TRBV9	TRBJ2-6	TGTGCCAGCAGCGTACGGGGGTCCTCTGGGGCCAACGTCCTGACTTTC	CASSVRGSSGANVLTF
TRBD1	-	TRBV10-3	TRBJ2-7	TGTGCCATGGGGCCGAGACAGGGGGTGTCCGAGCAGTACTTC	CAMGPRQGVSEQYF
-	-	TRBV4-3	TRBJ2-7	TGCGCCAGCAGCCAAGTACGGGACACCTCCTACGAGCAGTACTTC	CASSQVRDTSYEQYF
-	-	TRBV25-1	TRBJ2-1	TGTGCCAGCAGGGGAGATGAAAGTTGGGAGGATGAGCAGTTCTTC	CASRGDESWEDEQFF
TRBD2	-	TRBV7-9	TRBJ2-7	TGTGCCAGCAGCTTAGGATCGCTAGCGGGAGTCCCACGGGAGCAGTACTTC	CASSLGSLAGVPREQYF
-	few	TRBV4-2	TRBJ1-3	TGTGCCAGCAGCCCTGGAGCAGGGCAGGGAAACACCATATATTTT	CASSPGAGQGNTIYF
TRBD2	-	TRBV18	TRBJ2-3	TGTGCCAGCTCACCCGGGACTACCGATGATACGCAGTATTTT	CASSPGTTDDTQYF
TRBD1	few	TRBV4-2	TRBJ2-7	TGTGCCAGCAGCCAAGAACGGGGACAGTACGAGCAGTACTTC	CASSQERGQYEQYF
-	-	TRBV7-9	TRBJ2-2	TGTGCCAGCAGCTTAGCGGTTCTAGCGAAGGGTACAAACACCGGGGAGCTGTTTTTT	CASSLAVLAKGTNTGELFF
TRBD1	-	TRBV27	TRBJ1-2	TGTGCCAGCAGTTCCAACGAGGACAGGGTAGGGAGTGGCTACACCTTC	CASSSNEDRVGSGYTF
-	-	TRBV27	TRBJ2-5	TGTGCCAGCAGGTCCCGGCGGGACTTTGAAGAGACCCAGTACTTC	CASRSRRDFEETQYF
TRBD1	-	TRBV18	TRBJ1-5	TGTGCCAGCTCCCAAGGACAGGACCAGCCCCAGCATTTT	CASSQGQDQPQHF
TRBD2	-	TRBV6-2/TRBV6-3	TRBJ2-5	TGTGCCAGCAGTTACGAGGGAGGGCCCCGAGAGACCCAGTACTTC	CASSYEGGPRETQYF
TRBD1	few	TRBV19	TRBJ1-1	TGTGCCGCACGGACAGGGGTGAACACTGAAGCTTTCTTT	CAARTGVNTEAFF
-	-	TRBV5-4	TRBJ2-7	TGTGCCAGCAGCCCGACAGCGGGTTACGAGCAGTACTTC	CASSPTAGYEQYF
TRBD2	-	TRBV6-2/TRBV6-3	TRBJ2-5	TGTGCCAGCAGCTTAGCGGGAGAGACCCAGTACTTC	CASSLAGETQYF
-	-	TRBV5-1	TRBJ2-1	TGCGCCAGCAGCTTGGGTCTCAGCTCCTACAATGAGCAGTTCTTC	CASSLGLSSYNEQFF
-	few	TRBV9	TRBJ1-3	TGTGCCAGCAGCGTAACGGGAGCGGGTGGAAACACCATATATTTT	CASSVTGAGGNTIYF